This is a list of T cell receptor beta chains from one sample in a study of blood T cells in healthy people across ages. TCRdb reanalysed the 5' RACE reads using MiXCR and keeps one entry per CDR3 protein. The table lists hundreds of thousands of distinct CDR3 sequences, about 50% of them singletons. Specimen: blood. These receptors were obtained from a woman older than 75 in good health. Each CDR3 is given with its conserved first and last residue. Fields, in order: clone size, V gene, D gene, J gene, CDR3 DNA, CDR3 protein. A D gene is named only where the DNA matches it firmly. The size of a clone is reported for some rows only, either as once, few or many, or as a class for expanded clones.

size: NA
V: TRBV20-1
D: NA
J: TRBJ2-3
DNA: TGCAGTGCTCTCAGGGAGGTAGATACGCAGTATTTT
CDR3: CSALREVDTQYF

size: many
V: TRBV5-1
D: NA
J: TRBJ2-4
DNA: TGCGCCAGCAGCTTGGGTGCTAGGGGTGGCATTCAGTACTTC
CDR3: CASSLGARGGIQYF

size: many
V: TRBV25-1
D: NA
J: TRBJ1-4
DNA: TGTGCCAGCAGTGAATCGGGCTTTGCTAATGAAAAACTGTTTTTT
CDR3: CASSESGFANEKLFF

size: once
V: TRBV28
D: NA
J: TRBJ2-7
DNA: TGTGCCAGCAGTACCCCGGACGGCATCTACGAGCAGTACTTC
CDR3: CASSTPDGIYEQYF

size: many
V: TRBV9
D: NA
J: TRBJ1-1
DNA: TGTGCCAGCAGCGTAACTCCGGGCACTGAAGCTTTCTTT
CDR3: CASSVTPGTEAFF

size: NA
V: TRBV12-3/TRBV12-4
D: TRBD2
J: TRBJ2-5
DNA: TGTGCCAGCAGCGCCGGGGGGACTAGCAAGCAGTACTTC
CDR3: CASSAGGTSKQYF

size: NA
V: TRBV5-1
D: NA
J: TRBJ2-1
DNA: TGCGCCAGCAGCTCTAGGGGGGCCGATAAGAATGAGCAGTTCTTC
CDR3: CASSSRGADKNEQFF

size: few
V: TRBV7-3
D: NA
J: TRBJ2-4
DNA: TGTGCCAGCAGCTTAGGTCTGGGAAACATTCAGTACTTC
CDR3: CASSLGLGNIQYF

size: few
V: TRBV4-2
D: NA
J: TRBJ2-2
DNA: TGTGCCAGCAGCCCCCAGGGGACGGAGCTGTTTTTT
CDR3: CASSPQGTELFF

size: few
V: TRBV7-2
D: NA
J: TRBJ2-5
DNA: TGTGCCAGCAGCTTCAACAAGGGGGGGGAGGAGACCCAGTACTTC
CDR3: CASSFNKGGEETQYF